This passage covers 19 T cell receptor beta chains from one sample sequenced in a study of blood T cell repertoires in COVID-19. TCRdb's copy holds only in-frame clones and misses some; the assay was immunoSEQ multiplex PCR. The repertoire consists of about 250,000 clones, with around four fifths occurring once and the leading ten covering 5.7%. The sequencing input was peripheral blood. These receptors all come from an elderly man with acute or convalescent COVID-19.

CDR3 sequence (DNA): TGTGCCAGCAGCCACGGACTGACTGAAGCTTTCTTT. Translated, it gives CASSHGLTEAFF. The chain joins TRBV3-1 (or the pseudogene TRBV3-2) to TRBJ1-1, with no clear D. Trimming cost V 3 bases and J 5 bases, with 7 bases left between them. Per the germline V gene, CDR1 is LGHDT and CDR2 is YNNKEL (reference sequence). The CDR3 loop spans 12 amino acids.

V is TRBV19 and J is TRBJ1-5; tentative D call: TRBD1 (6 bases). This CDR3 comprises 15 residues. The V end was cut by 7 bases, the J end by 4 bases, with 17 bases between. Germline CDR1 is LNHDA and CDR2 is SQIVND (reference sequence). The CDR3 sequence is CASNITGPRNQPQHF. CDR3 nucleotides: TGTGCCAGTAACATCACAGGGCCGCGGAATCAGCCCCAGCATTTT.

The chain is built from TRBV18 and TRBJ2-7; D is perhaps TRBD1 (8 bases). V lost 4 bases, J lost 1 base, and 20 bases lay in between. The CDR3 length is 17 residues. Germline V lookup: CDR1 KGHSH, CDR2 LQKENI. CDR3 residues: CASSLKPSGTGSYEQYF. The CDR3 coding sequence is TGTGCCAGCTCACTTAAGCCCAGCGGGACAGGATCCTACGAGCAGTACTTC.

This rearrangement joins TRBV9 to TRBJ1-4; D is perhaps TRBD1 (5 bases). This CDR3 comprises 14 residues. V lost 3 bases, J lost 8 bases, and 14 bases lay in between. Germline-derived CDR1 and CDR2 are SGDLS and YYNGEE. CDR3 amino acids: CASSAQATEEKLFF. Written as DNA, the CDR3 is TGTGCCAGCAGCGCACAGGCCACAGAAGAAAAACTGTTTTTT.

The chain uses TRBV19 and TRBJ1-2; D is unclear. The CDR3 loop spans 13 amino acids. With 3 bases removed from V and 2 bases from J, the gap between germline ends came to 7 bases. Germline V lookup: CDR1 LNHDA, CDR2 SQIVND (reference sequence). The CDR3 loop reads CASSIGGNYGYTF. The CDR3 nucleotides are TGTGCCAGTAGTATTGGAGGCAACTATGGCTACACCTTC.

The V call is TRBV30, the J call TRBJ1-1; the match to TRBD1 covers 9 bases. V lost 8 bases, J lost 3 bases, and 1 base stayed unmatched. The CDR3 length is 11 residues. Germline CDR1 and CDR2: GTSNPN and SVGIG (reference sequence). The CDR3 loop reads CAGQGYTEAFF. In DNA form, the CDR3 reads TGTGCCGGACAGGGGTACACTGAAGCTTTCTTT.

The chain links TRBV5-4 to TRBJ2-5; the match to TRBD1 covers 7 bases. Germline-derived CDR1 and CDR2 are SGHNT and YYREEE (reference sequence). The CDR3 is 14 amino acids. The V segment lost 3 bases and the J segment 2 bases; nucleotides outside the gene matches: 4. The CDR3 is CASSSGTAQETQYF. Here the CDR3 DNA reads TGTGCCAGCAGCTCTGGGACAGCTCAAGAGACCCAGTACTTC.

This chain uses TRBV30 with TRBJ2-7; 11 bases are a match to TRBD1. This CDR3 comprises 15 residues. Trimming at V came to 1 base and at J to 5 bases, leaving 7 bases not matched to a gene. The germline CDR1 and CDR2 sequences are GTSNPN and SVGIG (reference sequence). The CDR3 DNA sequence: TGTGCCTGGAGTGCCGGGACAGGGGGTATCCACGAGCAGTACTTC. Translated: CAWSAGTGGIHEQYF. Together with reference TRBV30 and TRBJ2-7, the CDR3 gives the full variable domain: SQTIHQWPATLVQPVGSPLSLECTVEGTSNPNLYWYRQAAGRGLQLLFYSVGIGQISSEVPQNLSASRPQDRQFILSSKKLLLSDSGFYLCAWSAGTGGIHEQYFGPGTRLTVT.

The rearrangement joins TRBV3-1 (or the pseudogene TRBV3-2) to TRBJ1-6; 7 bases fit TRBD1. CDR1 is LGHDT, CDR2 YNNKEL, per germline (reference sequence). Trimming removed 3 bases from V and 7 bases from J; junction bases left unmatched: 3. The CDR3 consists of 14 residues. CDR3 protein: CASSQPGQNSPLHF. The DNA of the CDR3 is TGTGCCAGCAGCCAGCCGGGACAGAATTCACCCCTCCACTTT.

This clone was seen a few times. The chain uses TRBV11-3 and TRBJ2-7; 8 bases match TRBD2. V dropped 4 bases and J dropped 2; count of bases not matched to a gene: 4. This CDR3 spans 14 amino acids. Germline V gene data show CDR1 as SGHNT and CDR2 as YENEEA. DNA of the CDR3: TGTGCCAGCAGCTCGGGAGGGCCACCCTACGAGCAGTACTTC. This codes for CASSSGGPPYEQYF.

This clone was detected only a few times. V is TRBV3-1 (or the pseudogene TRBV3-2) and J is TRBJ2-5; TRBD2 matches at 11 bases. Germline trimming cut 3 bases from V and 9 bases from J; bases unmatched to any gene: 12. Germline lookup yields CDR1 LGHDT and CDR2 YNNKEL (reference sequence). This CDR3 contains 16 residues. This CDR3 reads CASSQPVGLAVLSQYF. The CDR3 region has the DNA TGTGCCAGCAGCCAGCCTGTGGGACTAGCGGTTCTGTCCCAGTACTTC.

CDR3 in DNA: TGTGCCTGGAGTGTAAGCGACCGGGAAGCTTTCTTT. This codes for CAWSVSDREAFF. The chain couples TRBV30 to TRBJ1-1, with no clear D. This CDR3 is 12 amino acids long. Germline CDR1 and CDR2: GTSNPN and SVGIG (reference sequence). V dropped 0 bases and J dropped 8 bases, with 10 bases sitting between them.

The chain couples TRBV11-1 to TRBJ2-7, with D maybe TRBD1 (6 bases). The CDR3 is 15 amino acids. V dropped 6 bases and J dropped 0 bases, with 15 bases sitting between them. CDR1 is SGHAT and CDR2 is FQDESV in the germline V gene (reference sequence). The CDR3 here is CASRGVGQGSYEQYF. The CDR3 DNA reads TGTGCCAGCAGAGGGGTGGGACAAGGCTCCTACGAGCAGTACTTC. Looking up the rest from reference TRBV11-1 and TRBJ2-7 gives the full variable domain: EAEVAQSPRYKITEKSQAVAFWCDPISGHATLYWYRQILGQGPELLVQFQDESVVDDSQLPKDRFSAERLKGVDSTLKIQPAELGDSAMYLCASRGVGQGSYEQYFGPGTRLTVT.

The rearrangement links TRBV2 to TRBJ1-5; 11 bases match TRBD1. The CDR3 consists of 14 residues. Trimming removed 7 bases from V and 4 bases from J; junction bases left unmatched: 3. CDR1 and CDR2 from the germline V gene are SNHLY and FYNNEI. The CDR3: CASTGTGGNQPQHF. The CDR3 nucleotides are TGTGCCAGCACAGGGACAGGGGGTAATCAGCCCCAGCATTTT.

The CDR3 region is CASGQTGTKANTEAFF. The CDR3 bases are TGTGCTAGTGGTCAAACTGGGACAAAAGCGAACACTGAAGCTTTCTTT. V is TRBV12-5 and J is TRBJ1-1, with D possibly TRBD1 on 6 matching bases. Germline V gives CDR1 LGHNT, CDR2 FRNRAP. This CDR3 comprises 16 residues. Trimming removed 5 bases from V and 1 base from J, with 17 bases in between.

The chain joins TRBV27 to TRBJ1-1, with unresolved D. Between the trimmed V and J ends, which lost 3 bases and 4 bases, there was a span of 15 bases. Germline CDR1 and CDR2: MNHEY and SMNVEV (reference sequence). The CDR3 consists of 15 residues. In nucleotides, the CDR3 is TGTGCCAGCAGTTTTGGAGTCCGGGGTGCCACTGAAGCTTTCTTT. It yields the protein CASSFGVRGATEAFF.

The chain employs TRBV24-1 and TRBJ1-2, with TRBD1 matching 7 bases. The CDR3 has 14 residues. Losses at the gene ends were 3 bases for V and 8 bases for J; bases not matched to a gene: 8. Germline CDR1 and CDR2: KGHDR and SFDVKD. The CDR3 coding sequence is TGTGCCACCAGTGATCAAGACAGGGTCAGCGGCTACACCTTC. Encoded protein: CATSDQDRVSGYTF.

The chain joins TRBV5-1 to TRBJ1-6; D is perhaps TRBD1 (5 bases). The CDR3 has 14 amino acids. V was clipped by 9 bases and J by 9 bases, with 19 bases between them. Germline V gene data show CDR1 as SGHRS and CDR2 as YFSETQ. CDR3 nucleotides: TGCGCCACCACACCCGGGACGGGAGGTTCACCCCTCCACTTT. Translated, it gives CATTPGTGGSPLHF.

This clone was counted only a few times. The CDR3 region is CASSLFWRENYNEQFF. The CDR3, as DNA: TGTGCCAGCAGCTTATTTTGGCGGGAGAACTACAATGAGCAGTTCTTC. The rearrangement uses TRBV11-3 and TRBJ2-1, with TRBD2 matching over 7 bases. Looked up from germline, CDR1 is SGHNT and CDR2 is YENEEA. V was clipped by 2 bases and J by 3 bases; unmatched bases: 7. This CDR3 has 16 residues.